Shown below are 28 T cell receptor beta chains from a single sample sequenced in a study of blood T cell repertoires in COVID-19. Sequenced by immunoSEQ multiplex PCR; TCRdb stores in-frame clones only, minus some. The table has 150,000 to 200,000 clones, approximately 86% seen once. Sequenced sample: peripheral blood. Receptors were obtained from a man aged 18 to 35 with acute or convalescent COVID-19.

The chain carries TRBV7-3 and TRBJ2-4, with D perhaps matching TRBD2 (6 bases). Germline V gene sequence: CDR1 SGHTA, CDR2 FQGTGA. This CDR3 has 13 amino acids. Trimming removed 0 bases from V and 8 bases from J, with 8 bases in between. The CDR3 spells CASSLTGGDIQYF. The CDR3 nucleotides are TGTGCCAGCAGCTTAACTGGCGGGGACATTCAGTACTTC. The full variable domain, in which reference TRBV7-3 and TRBJ2-4 provide the parts outside the CDR3, is GAGVSQTPSNKVTEKGKYVELRCDPISGHTALYWYRQSLGQGPEFLIYFQGTGAADDSGLPNDRFFAVRPEGSVSTLKIQRTERGDSAVYLCASSLTGGDIQYFGAGTRLSVL.

The V call is TRBV12-3 or TRBV12-4, the J call TRBJ1-5; 7 positions match TRBD1. The CDR3 has 13 residues. J gave up 2 bases and V 5 bases, and 0 bases lay outside the gene matches. The CDR3 DNA sequence: TGTGCCAGCAGTACAGGGGGCAATCAGCCCCAGCATTTT. As protein: CASSTGGNQPQHF.

This clone showed up just a few times. The gene calls are TRBV18 and TRBJ2-3; 8 nucleotides match TRBD1. Germline V gene lookup returns CDR1 KGHSH and CDR2 LQKENI. The V and J ends lost 1 base and 5 bases, in that order; junction bases with no gene match: 8. The CDR3 has 16 amino acids. As DNA, the CDR3 is TGTGCCAGCTCACCACGACAGGGGTCACGGGGAGATACGCAGTATTTT. Protein sequence: CASSPRQGSRGDTQYF.

The chain couples TRBV2 to TRBJ1-2; 8 bases are a match to TRBD1. The ends lost 9 bases at V and 8 bases at J; junction bases unmatched: 8. CDR3 length equals 12 residues. CDR1 and CDR2 from the germline V gene are SNHLY and FYNNEI. CDR3 sequence (DNA): TGTGCCAGTAACCAGGGGGCTGGGGGCTACACCTTC. This gives the protein CASNQGAGGYTF.

This rearrangement joins TRBV30 to TRBJ2-1; 8 nucleotides align to TRBD2. The CDR3 is 15 residues long. From germline, CDR1 is GTSNPN and CDR2 SVGIG (reference sequence). V lost 0 bases to trimming and J lost 0 bases; unmatched junction nucleotides: 1. The CDR3 spells CAWSVTSGSYNEQFF. In nucleotides, the CDR3 is TGTGCCTGGAGTGTAACTAGCGGCTCCTACAATGAGCAGTTCTTC. The whole variable domain, filled in from reference TRBV30 and TRBJ2-1, reads SQTIHQWPATLVQPVGSPLSLECTVEGTSNPNLYWYRQAAGRGLQLLFYSVGIGQISSEVPQNLSASRPQDRQFILSSKKLLLSDSGFYLCAWSVTSGSYNEQFFGPGTRLTVL.

V is TRBV25-1 and J is TRBJ1-6, with 7 bases aligning to TRBD1. CDR1 is MGHDK, CDR2 SYGVNS, per germline. This CDR3 contains 14 residues. Unmatched junction bases numbered 10, after V lost 10 bases and J lost 7 bases. CDR3 sequence: CATRTTGINSPLHF. The CDR3 region has the DNA TGTGCCACCCGGACGACAGGGATAAATTCACCCCTCCACTTT.

The chain joins TRBV12-5 to TRBJ2-7; the match to TRBD2 covers 7 bases. CDR1 and CDR2 (germline): LGHNT, FRNRAP. The V gene end was trimmed by 1 base and the J gene end by 2 bases; junction bases not matched to a gene: 2. The CDR3 has 14 amino acids. CDR3 residues: CASGLDGGTYEQYV. CDR3 nucleotide sequence: TGTGCTAGTGGTTTGGACGGGGGGACCTACGAGCAGTACGTC.

This clone has only one observation. This chain uses TRBV30 with TRBJ1-4, with TRBD1 identical over 8 bases. V lost 2 bases, J lost 4 bases, and 6 bases stayed unmatched. CDR3 length equals 15 residues. Germline V gene data show CDR1 as GTSNPN and CDR2 as SVGIG (reference sequence). The chain's CDR3 is CAWSIGTGSNEKLFF. The CDR3 DNA is TGTGCCTGGAGTATTGGGACAGGAAGTAATGAAAAACTGTTTTTT.

This chain uses TRBV12-3 or TRBV12-4 with TRBJ1-1; no clear D gene. The V and J ends lost 10 bases and 2 bases respectively, with 8 bases between them. The CDR3 runs 11 residues. The DNA for the CDR3 is TGTGCCACCCGGGGTAACACTGAAGCTTTCTTT. Amino acids: CATRGNTEAFF.

This chain connects TRBV7-2 to TRBJ2-1, with D perhaps matching TRBD2 (5 bases). The germline V gene encodes CDR1 SGHTA and CDR2 FQGNSA. Trimming removed 5 bases from V and 0 bases from J, with 11 bases in between. The length of the CDR3 is 15 residues. The CDR3 DNA reads as TGTGCCAGCAGCCCCAGCGGAAGCTCCTACAATGAGCAGTTCTTC. This encodes CASSPSGSSYNEQFF.

This chain links TRBV6-1 with TRBJ1-1, with D perhaps matching TRBD1 (5 bases). This CDR3 comprises 18 residues. Per germline, CDR1 MNHNS and CDR2 SASEGT. Trimming took off 0 bases at V and 1 base at J, with 18 bases between the two ends. The CDR3 DNA is TGTGCCAGCAGTGAAGCGATACAGGTGACGGCAGAGAACACTGAAGCTTTCTTT. Its translation: CASSEAIQVTAENTEAFF.

The sample holds one count of this clone. The chain joins TRBV6-1 to TRBJ1-2, with 8 bases aligning to TRBD1. Trimming cost V 1 base and J 8 bases; bases outside gene matches: 3. The CDR3 length is 13 residues. Germline V gene data show CDR1 as MNHNS and CDR2 as SASEGT. The CDR3 region has the DNA TGTGCCAGCAGTGAAGAACAGGGGGAAGGCTACACCTTC. Translating gives CASSEEQGEGYTF.

The V gene is TRBV28, the J gene TRBJ1-4; maybe TRBD1 (6 bases). CDR3 length equals 13 residues. V dropped 7 bases and J dropped 5 bases, with 11 bases sitting between them. Per germline, CDR1 MDHEN and CDR2 SYDVKM. CDR3 nucleotide sequence: TGTGCCAGCAAGGGGGGGGTAAATGAAAAACTGTTTTTT. Its translation: CASKGGVNEKLFF.

The chain links TRBV5-1 to TRBJ2-7, with TRBD2 identical over 7 bases. The CDR3 covers 15 residues. V gave up 4 bases and J gave up 4 bases; unmatched junction bases: 11. Germline CDR1 SGHRS, CDR2 YFSETQ. This chain's CDR3 is CASSPGPAGVYEQYV. The CDR3 DNA sequence: TGCGCCAGCAGCCCTGGCCCGGCGGGGGTTTACGAGCAGTACGTC.

The gene calls are TRBV2 and TRBJ1-5, with 10 bases aligning to TRBD1. The germline gives CDR1 SNHLY, CDR2 FYNNEI. V trimming: 4 bases; J trimming: 6 bases; junction bases outside the gene matches: 6. This CDR3 has 15 amino acids. The CDR3 sequence: CASSGRTGGGQPQHF. The DNA of the CDR3 is TGTGCCAGCAGTGGAAGGACAGGGGGGGGTCAGCCCCAGCATTTT.

The gene calls are TRBV12-3 or TRBV12-4 and TRBJ1-2; the D is unclear. V lost 7 bases and J lost 5, with 14 bases in between. The CDR3 extends over 13 amino acids. The CDR3 protein is CASTPRPYYGYTF. DNA for the CDR3: TGTGCCAGCACCCCCAGGCCCTATTATGGCTACACCTTC.

The chain joins TRBV7-9 to TRBJ1-2, with no clear D. The CDR3 is made up of 15 amino acids. Looked up from germline, CDR1 is SEHNR and CDR2 is FQNEAQ (reference sequence). V shed 5 bases and J shed 0 bases, with 13 bases lying between them. The CDR3 loop reads CASSRGGGTNYGYTF. In DNA form, the CDR3 reads TGTGCCAGCAGCCGAGGCGGCGGGACTAACTATGGCTACACCTTC. Using reference TRBV7-9 and TRBJ1-2 for the parts outside the CDR3, the full variable domain is DTGVSQNPRHKITKRGQNVTFRCDPISEHNRLYWYRQTLGQGPEFLTYFQNEAQLEKSRLLSDRFSAERPKGSFSTLEIQRTEQGDSAMYLCASSRGGGTNYGYTFGSGTRLTVV.

The chain joins TRBV11-2 to TRBJ2-2; the match to TRBD2 covers 8 bases. Trimming cost V 6 bases and J 10 bases; bases outside gene matches: 13. This CDR3 comprises 15 residues. CDR1 is SGHAT, CDR2 FQNNGV, per germline. The CDR3 bases are TGTGCCAGCAGACCTCCGGGACTAGGAGGTCCGGAGCTGTTTTTT. Protein sequence: CASRPPGLGGPELFF. Using reference TRBV11-2 and TRBJ2-2 for the parts outside the CDR3, the full variable domain is EAGVAQSPRYKIIEKRQSVAFWCNPISGHATLYWYQQILGQGPKLLIQFQNNGVVDDSQLPKDRFSAERLKGVDSTLKIQPAKLEDSAVYLCASRPPGLGGPELFFGEGSRLTVL.

This chain joins TRBV28 and TRBJ1-4; D possibly corresponds to TRBD1 (6 bases). This CDR3 is 14 amino acids long. Germline CDR1 and CDR2: MDHEN and SYDVKM. The germline V and J ends were trimmed by 6 bases and 1 base, with 9 bases remaining between them. CDR3: CASRVTGTNEKLFF. CDR3 sequence (DNA): TGTGCCAGCAGAGTGACAGGAACTAATGAAAAACTGTTTTTT.

The rearrangement links TRBV6-5 to TRBJ2-5, with D tentatively TRBD1 (5 bases). The germline CDR1 and CDR2 sequences are MNHEY and SVGAGI. Trimming took off 9 bases at V and 4 bases at J, with 18 bases between the two ends. This CDR3 is 14 amino acids long. For the CDR3, the DNA is TGTGCCAGTTCCTTTCAGGGTATGGGAGAGACCCAGTACTTC. Translated: CASSFQGMGETQYF.

This clone occurred once. The chain is built from TRBV27 and TRBJ1-6, with D uncertain. Germline V gene sequence: CDR1 MNHEY, CDR2 SMNVEV (reference sequence). CDR3 length equals 14 residues. V was trimmed by 5 bases and J by 6 bases, leaving 11 bases between them. CDR3 coding DNA: TGTGCCAGCAGTCCCCGGGGTATTAATTCACCCCTCCACTTT. It yields the protein CASSPRGINSPLHF.

V gene TRBV12-2 combines with J gene TRBJ1-1; the table's TRBD1 call for D was not verified on the DNA. TRBV12-2 is a pseudogene locus. The CDR3 totals 16 residues. The DNA of the CDR3 is TGTGCAAGTCGCTTAGCTCGTCCAGGGGAGAACACTGAAGCTTTCTTT. Translated, it gives CASRLARPGENTEAFF.

J is TRBJ1-4 and V is TRBV18; TRBD1 might be the D (6 bases). CDR1 and CDR2 from the germline V gene are KGHSH and LQKENI. V shed 3 bases and J shed 7 bases, with 15 bases lying between them. The CDR3 spans 15 residues. The CDR3 DNA follows: TGTGCCAGCTCACCCCTGGGGGGGCGGATTGAAAAACTGTTTTTT. Its translation is CASSPLGGRIEKLFF.

The chain carries TRBV9 and TRBJ1-2, with 8 bases fitting TRBD1. The CDR3 sequence is 15 residues long. Germline V gives CDR1 SGDLS, CDR2 YYNGEE. After removal of 0 bases from V and 8 bases from J, the junction contained 9 bases not matched to a gene. In DNA form, the CDR3 reads TGTGCCAGCAGCGTAGACGTGGTGGGACAGGCGGGCTACACCTTC. As protein: CASSVDVVGQAGYTF.

The gene calls are TRBV19 and TRBJ1-2; 7 positions match TRBD1. V lost 5 bases to trimming and J lost 5 bases; unmatched junction nucleotides: 5. The CDR3 loop spans 13 amino acids. Germline V lookup: CDR1 LNHDA, CDR2 SQIVND (reference sequence). Here the CDR3 DNA reads TGTGCCAGTAGTCCGGGACAGCTTTATGGCTACACCTTC. Encoded protein: CASSPGQLYGYTF.

The chain carries TRBV5-1 and TRBJ2-5; 11 nucleotides agree with TRBD2. The CDR3 has 16 residues. V was clipped by 7 bases and J by 2 bases; unmatched bases: 10. Germline CDR1 and CDR2: SGHRS and YFSETQ. In DNA form, the CDR3 reads TGCGCCAGCTCTAGAGGGACTAGCGGCCTTCAAGAGACCCAGTACTTC. It is translated as CASSRGTSGLQETQYF.

The CDR3 region is CASSLAYGTEAFF. DNA for the CDR3: TGTGCCAGCAGCTTAGCTTACGGCACTGAAGCTTTCTTT. The chain recombines TRBV7-8 with TRBJ1-1; D is unclear. V was shortened by 0 bases and J by 4 bases, with 6 bases between the two germline ends. CDR3 length equals 13 residues. Germline V gene sequence: CDR1 SGHVS, CDR2 FQNEAQ.

The chain employs TRBV4-1 and TRBJ2-7, with 10 bases fitting TRBD1. Germline lookup yields CDR1 MGHRA and CDR2 YSYEKL. With 1 base clipped from V and 7 bases from J, the junction kept 10 bases outside the gene matches. The length of the CDR3 is 16 residues. The CDR3 spells CASSQGTDRGSVEQYF. CDR3 sequence (DNA): TGCGCCAGCAGCCAAGGAACGGACAGGGGGAGCGTGGAGCAGTACTTC.